The rows below give T cell receptor beta chains drawn from one sample of a study of cytomegalovirus exposure and HLA in healthy donors. Clones were read by immunoSEQ multiplex PCR, and TCRdb kept only the in-frame ones, dropping some. The repertoire holds more than 95,000 clones, with about 93% as singletons. The sample comprised PBMCs. The receptors originated from a woman aged 18-35 years in good health and CMV-seronegative. CDR3s include the opening cysteine and the closing phenylalanine or tryptophan. D genes are given only for firm matches. Clone size is shown for a subset of rows, as once, few, many or a class of expanded clone.

>.|TRBV11-2|TRBJ2-7|.|13
CASTLWAPYEQYF
TGTGCCAGCACCCTATGGGCCCCGTACGAGCAGTACTTC
>TRBD2|TRBV5-1|TRBJ2-1|.|13
CASSLHRGTSLFF
TGCGCCAGCAGCTTGCACCGGGGGACTAGTCTGTTCTTC
>.|TRBV6-1|TRBJ1-3|.|13
CASSGGTGNTIYF
TGTGCCAGCAGTGGAGGGACTGGAAACACCATATATTTT
>TRBD1|TRBV6-5|TRBJ1-3|.|14
CASSRQGGGNTIYF
TGTGCCAGCAGTCGACAGGGAGGTGGAAACACCATATATTTT
>.|TRBV9|TRBJ2-4|.|13
CASSVRGVDIQYF
TGTGCCAGCAGCGTACGAGGAGTTGACATTCAGTACTTC
>.|TRBV27|TRBJ1-6|.|20
CASKIQGFHPRGSYNSPLHF
TGTGCCAGCAAGATACAGGGATTCCATCCCCGGGGAAGTTATAATTCACCCCTCCACTTT
>TRBD1|TRBV19|TRBJ1-2|.|13
CASSVQGAHGYTF
TGTGCCAGTAGTGTTCAGGGGGCGCATGGCTACACCTTC
>TRBD1|TRBV5-1|TRBJ1-4|.|14
CASTPGQGNEKLFF
TGCGCCAGCACCCCGGGACAGGGTAACGAAAAACTGTTTTTT
>.|TRBV6-1|TRBJ2-7|.|11
CASRLNFEQYF
TGTGCCAGCAGACTAAATTTCGAGCAGTACTTC
>.|TRBV5-1|TRBJ1-2|.|17
CASSLGRYPAGDYGYTF
TGCGCCAGCAGCTTGGGCAGATACCCCGCGGGGGACTATGGCTACACCTTC
>.|TRBV6-6|TRBJ2-7|.|13
CASTSQGSGEQYF
TGTGCCAGCACATCCCAGGGGAGTGGGGAGCAGTACTTC
>TRBD1|TRBV19|TRBJ2-5|.|17
CASSLRTGVSGLETQYF
TGTGCCAGTAGTCTCCGGACAGGGGTATCGGGCCTGGAGACCCAGTACTTC
>.|TRBV28|TRBJ1-6|.|16
CASSPHSTSYNSPLHF
TGTGCCAGCAGTCCCCACAGTACCTCCTATAATTCACCCCTCCACTTT
>.|TRBV10-3|TRBJ2-5|.|14
CAISDEGATETQYF
TGTGCCATCAGTGACGAGGGTGCAACAGAGACCCAGTACTTC
>TRBD1|TRBV28|TRBJ2-5|.|18
CATLIQGALPAHQETQYF
TGTGCGACCTTGATCCAGGGGGCCCTACCTGCTCACCAAGAGACCCAGTACTTC
>TRBD2|TRBV4-1|TRBJ2-3|.|18
CASSHLFPLSGGGDTQYF
TGCGCCAGCAGCCACCTTTTCCCCCTGAGCGGGGGAGGAGATACGCAGTATTTT
>TRBD1|TRBV5-1|TRBJ1-2|.|15
CASSLGGTDNYGYTF
TGCGCCAGCAGCTTGGGTGGGACAGACAACTATGGCTACACCTTC
>.|TRBV5-1|TRBJ1-1|.|14
CASSADGRMTEAFF
TGCGCCAGCAGCGCCGACGGGAGGATGACTGAAGCTTTCTTT
>.|TRBV6-6|TRBJ2-7|.|12
CASNGSPGEQYF
TGTGCCAGCAATGGGAGTCCGGGAGAGCAGTACTTC
>.|TRBV7-9|TRBJ1-2|many|12
CASSSTANGYTF
TGTGCCAGCAGCTCAACAGCAAATGGCTACACCTTC
>TRBD1|TRBV27|TRBJ1-3|.|15
CASSADRGRRNTIYF
TGTGCCAGCAGTGCGGACAGGGGAAGACGGAACACCATATATTTT
>.|TRBV6-5|TRBJ2-1|.|15
CASSYGRGPNNEQFF
TGTGCCAGCAGTTACGGGCGGGGCCCAAACAATGAGCAGTTCTTC
>.|TRBV7-9|TRBJ1-3|.|14
CASSSTGSGNTIYF
TGTGCCAGCAGCTCTACAGGGTCTGGAAACACCATATATTTT
>.|TRBV5-1|TRBJ1-5|.|14
CASSLTGSNQPQHF
TGCGCCAGCAGCTTAACAGGTAGCAATCAGCCCCAGCATTTT
>TRBD1|TRBV18|TRBJ1-2|.|15
CASSPGTGGNYGYTF
TGTGCCAGCTCACCCGGGACAGGGGGTAACTATGGCTACACCTTC
>.|TRBV7-9|TRBJ2-3|.|15
CASSLKDTYTDTQYF
TGTGCCAGCAGCCTGAAGGACACCTACACAGATACGCAGTATTTT
>TRBD1|TRBV27|TRBJ2-2|.|16
CASSLWSGGNTGELFF
TGTGCCAGCAGTTTATGGTCAGGGGGCAACACCGGGGAGCTGTTTTTT
>.|TRBV5-4|TRBJ2-1|.|14
CASSLTGTPGEQFF
TGTGCCAGCAGCTTGACTGGGACTCCCGGTGAGCAGTTCTTC
>.|TRBV2|TRBJ2-1|.|14
CASSVTGSYNEQFF
TGTGCCAGCAGTGTAACTGGCTCCTACAATGAGCAGTTCTTC
>.|TRBV9|TRBJ1-2|.|16
CASSASPGQGLNGYTF
TGTGCCAGCAGCGCTTCCCCGGGACAAGGGTTGAATGGCTACACCTTC
>.|TRBV5-1|TRBJ1-3|.|16
CASSSTEGASGNTIYF
TGCGCCAGCAGCTCCACGGAGGGAGCCTCTGGAAACACCATATATTTT